This T cell receptor beta chain comes out of a study of cytomegalovirus exposure and HLA in healthy donors. Regarding this clone: Its target is not known.

Germline loops: CDR1 SGHNT, CDR2 YYREEE (reference sequence). V shed 0 bases and J 6 bases; nucleotides not matched to a gene: 7. The CDR3 spans 15 residues. TCRdb's copy holds only in-frame clones and misses some; the assay was immunoSEQ multiplex PCR. The sample consists of some 77,000 clones, approximately 94% of them appearing once. Points from the study as a whole: According to the study, 150 to 200 TCR beta chains were cytomegalovirus-associated. For most TCR sequences rarity was the rule, although some public TCRs occurred in many donors.

The sequence was collected from a man younger than 35 in good health and CMV-seropositive. Sequenced material: PBMCs. V usage is TRBV5-4 and J usage is TRBJ2-3; 7 bases fit TRBD1. CDR3: CASSLETGPGDTQYF. CDR3 coding DNA: TGTGCCAGCAGCTTGGAGACAGGGCCAGGGGATACGCAGTATTTT.